The present TCR beta chain was sequenced within a study of CD8 T cells in ankylosing spondylitis. Only a few counts were recorded for this clonotype. Its antigen is still unknown. Germline V gene data show CDR1 as DFQATT and CDR2 as SNEGSKA (reference sequence). V lost 0 bases to trimming and J lost 2 bases, with 13 bases between them. The CDR3 is made up of 16 amino acids. General study findings and limits: A TCR beta motif of roughly eight highly homologous variants seemed to mark ankylosing spondylitis blood. As for the disease-linked clones, they showed a CD8+ phenotype and occurred at relatively low frequencies in peripheral blood.

TCRdb re-called the 5' RACE reads with MiXCR, one entry per CDR3 protein. The repertoire consists of 220,000 or so distinct CDR3 sequences, with 15% to 20% occurring once and the leading ten covering 42%. The clonotype originates from a male donor with ankylosing spondylitis. The chain is built from TRBV20-1 and TRBJ2-2; D is unresolved. Material: blood, either unsorted or a sorted T cell fraction (not recorded which). Written as DNA, the CDR3 is TGCAGTGCTAGAGATCTTGGGTCTAGTAACACCGGGGAGCTGTTTTTT. Translation gives CSARDLGSSNTGELFF.